This TCR beta chain derives from a study of identical twins. General study findings and limits: Insertion counts were lower in abundant cord blood beta clonotypes, a trend that memory repertoires did not show. Diverse VJ usage suggested most zero-insertion clonotypes were not invariant T cells. Models underestimated how often monozygotic twins shared out-of-frame TCR alpha.

Germline-derived CDR1 and CDR2 are SGHTA and FQGNSA. The CDR3 length is 15 residues. V lost 0 bases and J 12 bases, leaving 15 bases between the germline ends. In this sample, this clonotype turned up many times. Its cognate antigen is unknown. All donors were healthy, and all were Caucasian. TCRdb processed the 5' RACE reads anew with MiXCR; each CDR3 protein has one entry. The sample holds 500,000 to 700,000 distinct CDR3 sequences, under 8.5% seen once. Separately, the same data were catalogued under a study of yellow fever vaccine responses in identical twins.

Sequencing used PBMCs. V and J are TRBV7-2 and TRBJ1-6; D is undetermined. The receptor was derived from a woman aged 18-29 years in good health. The CDR3 here is CASSLAPGIPRPLHF. The CDR3 coding sequence is TGTGCCAGCAGCTTAGCCCCAGGCATTCCACGACCCCTCCACTTT.